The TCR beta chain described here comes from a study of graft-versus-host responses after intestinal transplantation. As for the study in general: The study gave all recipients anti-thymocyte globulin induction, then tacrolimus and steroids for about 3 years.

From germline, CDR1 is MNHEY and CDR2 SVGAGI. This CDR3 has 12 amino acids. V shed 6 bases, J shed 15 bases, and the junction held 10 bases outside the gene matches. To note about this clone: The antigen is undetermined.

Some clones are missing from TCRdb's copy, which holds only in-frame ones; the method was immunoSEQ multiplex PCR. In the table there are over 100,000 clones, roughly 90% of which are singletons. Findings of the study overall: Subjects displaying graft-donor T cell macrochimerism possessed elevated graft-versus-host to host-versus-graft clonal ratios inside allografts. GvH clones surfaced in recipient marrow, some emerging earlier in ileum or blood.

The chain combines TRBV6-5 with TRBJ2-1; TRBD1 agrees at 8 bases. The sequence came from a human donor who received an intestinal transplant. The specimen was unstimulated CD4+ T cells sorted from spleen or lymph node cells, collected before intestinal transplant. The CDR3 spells CASRDRVLGPFF. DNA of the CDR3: TGTGCCAGCAGGGACAGGGTCCTGGGTCCGTTCTTC.